This entry lists 11 T cell receptor beta chains sequenced from one sample in a study of T cells after yellow fever vaccination. TCRdb ran MiXCR on the 5' RACE reads and lists one entry per CDR3 protein. The repertoire holds 450,000 to 550,000 distinct CDR3 sequences, with less than 25% as singletons. Sequencing used PBMCs, obtained around 3 weeks after the first yellow fever vaccination. These receptors originate from a man aged 18-30 years who received the YFV17D yellow fever vaccine.

This clonotype appeared many times. J is TRBJ2-3 and V is TRBV12-3 or TRBV12-4, with 7 bases matching TRBD2. The CDR3 has 15 residues. The V segment lost 5 bases and the J segment 6 bases; nucleotides outside the gene matches: 11. The CDR3 DNA sequence: TGTGCCAGCAGTCCGGGCGGAAGCGGGGTTGATACGCAGTATTTT. This codes for CASSPGGSGVDTQYF.

This chain links TRBV24-1 with TRBJ2-2; TRBD1 agrees at 10 bases. J was trimmed by 3 bases and V by 9 bases; bases with no gene match: 6. CDR1 is KGHDR and CDR2 is SFDVKD in the germline V gene. This CDR3 is 15 amino acids long. CDR3 region: CATAEGTGDTGELFF. DNA of the CDR3: TGTGCCACCGCGGAAGGGACAGGGGACACCGGGGAGCTGTTTTTT.

V and J are TRBV12-1 and TRBJ1-4. TRBV12-1 is described as a pseudogene. The CDR3 runs 13 residues. As DNA, the CDR3 is TGTGCCAGCGGCCCTGGGCCCAATGAAAAACTGTTTTTT. Its translation is CASGPGPNEKLFF.

The chain employs TRBV20-1 and TRBJ2-2; TRBD2 agrees at 10 bases. The CDR3 has 15 residues. V was clipped by 3 bases and J by 6 bases; unmatched bases: 7. Germline lookup yields CDR1 DFQATT and CDR2 SNEGSKA (reference sequence). This chain's CDR3 is CSASRSGGVSGELFF. CDR3 nucleotide sequence: TGCAGTGCTAGTAGAAGCGGGGGGGTGTCCGGGGAGCTGTTTTTT.

The V gene is TRBV5-1, the J gene TRBJ1-4; the D is unclear. This CDR3 has 15 amino acids. Germline V CDR1 and CDR2: SGHRS, YFSETQ. V dropped 2 bases and J dropped 7 bases, with 15 bases sitting between them. CDR3 in amino acids: CASSFSSWRSEKLFF. Here the CDR3 DNA reads TGCGCCAGCAGCTTTTCGAGCTGGCGGAGTGAAAAACTGTTTTTT.

The chain employs TRBV20-1 and TRBJ1-5; weak D call: TRBD1 (6 bases). Deletions cut 3 bases from V and 6 bases from J, with 12 bases between. Germline V lookup: CDR1 DFQATT, CDR2 SNEGSKA (reference sequence). There are 13 residues in the CDR3. The CDR3 region has the DNA TGCAGTGCTAGTTACAGGGATGGTCAGCCCCAGCATTTT. This codes for CSASYRDGQPQHF.

By sample share, this clonotype is medium-sized (0.01 to 0.1%). The J gene is TRBJ2-1, the V gene TRBV7-9; 8 positions match TRBD2. The CDR3 consists of 17 residues. V was pared by 4 bases and J by 5 bases, with 13 bases of the junction left unmatched. From germline, CDR1 is SEHNR and CDR2 FQNEAQ (reference sequence). CDR3 in DNA: TGTGCCAGCAGCTCCCCGATGGGTAGCGGGGAGGACAATGAGCAGTTCTTC. Protein product: CASSSPMGSGEDNEQFF.

This clonotype was observed a handful of times. This chain connects TRBV18 to TRBJ1-5, with D uncertain. V was trimmed by 1 base and J by 5 bases, leaving 9 bases between them. From germline, CDR1 is KGHSH and CDR2 LQKENI. This CDR3 spans 14 amino acids. CDR3: CASSPRAEDQPQHF. CDR3 bases: TGTGCCAGCTCACCACGGGCCGAGGATCAGCCCCAGCATTTT.

This clonotype was counted a few times. The rearrangement links TRBV7-2 to TRBJ2-3; D not certain. This CDR3 is built from 11 residues. In germline, CDR1 is SGHTA, CDR2 FQGNSA. V was shortened by 7 bases and J by 8 bases, with 10 bases between the two germline ends. CDR3 nucleotides: TGTGCCAGCACTTGGAGAGCTACGCAGTATTTT. This codes for CASTWRATQYF.

This chain uses TRBV5-6 with TRBJ1-3, with unresolved D. Trimming shortened V by 6 bases and J by 0 bases, and 7 bases separated the two germline ends. The CDR3 is 13 residues long. Germline V lookup: CDR1 SGHDT, CDR2 YYEEEE. CDR3 amino acids: CASNDRSGNTIYF. DNA for the CDR3: TGTGCCAGCAACGACCGCTCTGGAAACACCATATATTTT.

A few counts support this clonotype. The chain uses TRBV20-1 and TRBJ1-2; no clear D. V lost 3 bases, J lost 2 bases, and 7 bases lay in between. From germline, CDR1 is DFQATT and CDR2 SNEGSKA (reference sequence). The CDR3 covers 12 residues. CDR3 in amino acids: CSASERNYGYTF. The DNA of the CDR3 is TGCAGTGCTAGCGAGAGGAACTATGGCTACACCTTC.